This T cell receptor beta chain was profiled in a study of cytomegalovirus exposure and HLA in healthy donors. Study findings and constraints: It was taken for granted in presence/absence analyses that sequencing depth across donors was roughly uniform.

Regarding this clone: Antigen specificity is unknown.

Per the germline V gene, CDR1 is SQVTM and CDR2 is ANQGSEA. V was pared by 6 bases and J by 0 bases, with 13 bases between. The CDR3 extends over 14 amino acids. With 60 Vbeta and 13 Jbeta primers, the PCR was carried out. This table comes from immunoSEQ multiplex PCR, and its TCRdb copy is limited to in-frame clones, with some not included. The sample shows about 200,000 clones, and 6.5% sits with its ten largest clones. The specimen sequenced was PBMCs. The chain joins TRBV29-1 to TRBJ2-3; D not certain. This TCR was recovered from a young man in good health and CMV-seronegative. The CDR3 is CSVKGDPSTDTQYF. CDR3 coding DNA: TGCAGCGTAAAAGGAGATCCTAGCACAGATACGCAGTATTTT.